Each of the 10 T cell receptor beta chains below was sequenced from the same sample in a study of CD8+ T cells in alopecia areata. Specified treatment: oral pan-JAK inhibitor, 5-10 mg twice daily. cDNA reverse transcribed from extracted RNA served as the sequencing template. Sequenced by immunoSEQ multiplex PCR; TCRdb stores in-frame clones only, minus some. The table includes hundreds of thousands of clones, around two fifths detected once. The source was CD4+ T cells sorted from blood, collected between weeks 30 and 35, from a patient treated with tofacitinib. The source of these receptors is a human donor with alopecia areata.

Notes on this clone: This sample also contains other DNA sequences that code for the same CDR3. V is TRBV30 and J is TRBJ1-5; no clear D gene. The V gene lost 0 bases and the J gene lost 4 bases, with 4 bases spanning the gap. Germline V gene lookup returns CDR1 GTSNPN and CDR2 SVGIG (reference sequence). The CDR3 is made up of 12 amino acids. DNA of the CDR3: TGTGCCTGGAGTGTCGGAAATCAGCCCCAGCATTTT. This encodes CAWSVGNQPQHF.

This chain links TRBV5-1 with TRBJ2-5; 7 bases map to TRBD2. Per the germline V gene, CDR1 is SGHRS and CDR2 is YFSETQ. V shed 3 bases, J shed 5 bases, and the junction held 10 bases outside the gene matches. The CDR3 extends over 15 amino acids. CDR3 DNA: TGCGCCAGCAGCTCCGGGACTACCGTACCGGAGACCCAGTACTTC. Translating it yields CASSSGTTVPETQYF.

The J gene is TRBJ1-1, the V gene TRBV6-1; D ambiguous. CDR1 is MNHNS and CDR2 is SASEGT in the germline V gene. Trimming cost V 1 base and J 1 base, with 7 bases left between them. There are 14 residues in the CDR3. The CDR3 coding sequence is TGTGCCAGCAGTGAAGTCGTCCCGAACACTGAAGCTTTCTTT. Amino acid sequence: CASSEVVPNTEAFF.

There are a few counts of this clone. V and J are TRBV30 and TRBJ1-2; weak D call: TRBD1 (5 bases). The CDR3 length is 14 residues. V lost 1 base and J lost 4, with 13 bases in between. CDR1 GTSNPN and CDR2 SVGIG come from the germline V gene (reference sequence). The CDR3 here is CAWSGGGRGYGYTF. The DNA for the CDR3 is TGTGCCTGGAGTGGCGGGGGACGAGGCTATGGCTACACCTTC. The full variable domain, in which reference TRBV30 and TRBJ1-2 provide the parts outside the CDR3, is SQTIHQWPATLVQPVGSPLSLECTVEGTSNPNLYWYRQAAGRGLQLLFYSVGIGQISSEVPQNLSASRPQDRQFILSSKKLLLSDSGFYLCAWSGGGRGYGYTFGSGTRLTVV.

This clone has a handful of counts. V and J are TRBV30 and TRBJ2-7; D is unclear. Trimming removed 0 bases at V and 12 bases at J, with 12 bases between. CDR3 length: 11 residues. The germline V gene encodes CDR1 GTSNPN and CDR2 SVGIG (reference sequence). CDR3 protein: CAWSVKYQPYF. The CDR3 coding sequence is TGTGCCTGGAGTGTAAAATACCAGCCGTACTTC. Filled out from reference TRBV30 and TRBJ2-7, the complete variable domain reads SQTIHQWPATLVQPVGSPLSLECTVEGTSNPNLYWYRQAAGRGLQLLFYSVGIGQISSEVPQNLSASRPQDRQFILSSKKLLLSDSGFYLCAWSVKYQPYFGPGTRLTVT.

This clone was observed a few times. A much larger clone differs by one base, so this may be a read error. The chain recombines TRBV11-1 with TRBJ2-1; D uncertain. The germline V gene has CDR1 SGHAT and CDR2 FQDESV (reference sequence). The CDR3 has 13 residues. V was clipped by 0 bases and J by 4 bases, with 4 bases between them. As DNA, the CDR3 is TGTGCCAGCAGCTTAGCGGGGTACAATGAGCAGTTCTTC. It codes for CASSLAGYNEQFF.

The chain couples TRBV6-6 to TRBJ2-5; 11 nucleotides align to TRBD1. V was clipped by 6 bases and J by 7 bases; unmatched bases: 7. Germline CDR1 MNHNY, CDR2 SVGAGI (reference sequence). The CDR3 spans 14 residues. The CDR3 coding sequence is TGTGCCAGCAGCCGATCCGGGACAGGGGGGACCCAGTACTTC. It translates to CASSRSGTGGTQYF.

The V gene is TRBV29-1, the J gene TRBJ1-5; 7 bases match TRBD1. V trimming: 5 bases; J trimming: 6 bases; junction bases outside the gene matches: 4. The CDR3 loop spans 12 amino acids. Looked up from germline, CDR1 is SQVTM and CDR2 is ANQGSEA. The DNA of the CDR3 is TGCAGCGTTCGACAGGGAGGTCAGCCCCAGCATTTT. Translated: CSVRQGGQPQHF.

V is TRBV11-2 and J is TRBJ2-7, with TRBD1 matching 7 bases. After removal of 5 bases from V and 1 base from J, the junction contained 8 bases not matched to a gene. Germline-derived CDR1 and CDR2 are SGHAT and FQNNGV. The CDR3 extends over 15 amino acids. This CDR3 is CASSQLGTASYEQYF. The CDR3 DNA reads as TGTGCCAGCAGCCAGCTGGGGACAGCATCCTACGAGCAGTACTTC.

There are a few counts of this clone. V and J are TRBV30 and TRBJ2-1, with 7 bases identical to TRBD2. Per the germline V gene, CDR1 is GTSNPN and CDR2 is SVGIG (reference sequence). The CDR3 extends over 14 amino acids. The V segment lost 3 bases and the J segment 3 bases; nucleotides outside the gene matches: 5. The DNA of the CDR3 is TGTGCCTGGAGCGGACTAGGGAACTACAATGAGCAGTTCTTC. Residues: CAWSGLGNYNEQFF. Based on the CDR3 plus reference TRBV30 and TRBJ2-1, the full variable domain is SQTIHQWPATLVQPVGSPLSLECTVEGTSNPNLYWYRQAAGRGLQLLFYSVGIGQISSEVPQNLSASRPQDRQFILSSKKLLLSDSGFYLCAWSGLGNYNEQFFGPGTRLTVL.